These T cell receptor beta chains were read from a single sample in a study of Ad26.COV2.S vaccination and SARS-CoV-2 variants. Clones were sequenced by immunoSEQ multiplex PCR, and TCRdb holds only the in-frame ones, with some missing. The sample lists 400,000 to 450,000 clones; 92% were seen once. This specimen consisted of peripheral blood, obtained in a trial of Ad26.COV2.S vaccine versus placebo. The receptors shown here come from a person between 18 and 60 years old who received the Ad26.COV2.S COVID-19 vaccine or a placebo. The CDR3 runs from the conserved cysteine through the conserved F or W. The D gene is left open where the match is weak. A row's size may be missing; if present it is once, few, many or a size class.

D	V	size	J	CDR3	DNA
TRBD1	TRBV18	once	TRBJ1-5	CASSRLTTGTDLSNQPQHF	TGTGCCAGCTCACGACTTACCACTGGGACAGACCTTAGCAATCAGCCCCAGCATTTT
NA	TRBV9	NA	TRBJ1-2	CASSPGGLSIPYGYTF	TGTGCCAGCAGCCCGGGAGGGCTGAGTATTCCCTATGGCTACACCTTC
NA	TRBV2	NA	TRBJ1-5	CASSRGNSNQPQHF	TGTGCCAGCAGTAGGGGGAATAGCAATCAGCCCCAGCATTTT
NA	TRBV5-1	NA	TRBJ2-7	CASRQLVGRNEQYF	TGCGCCAGCAGACAACTAGTTGGGCGGAACGAGCAGTACTTC
NA	TRBV6-9	NA	TRBJ2-3	CASSCGGRHTDTQYF	TGTGCCAGCAGTTGCGGGGGCCGCCACACAGATACGCAGTATTTT
TRBD1	TRBV24-1	NA	TRBJ2-5	CATSDSLGQQETQYF	TGTGCCACCAGTGATTCCCTGGGACAGCAAGAGACCCAGTACTTC
NA	TRBV27	NA	TRBJ1-1	CASSWAVNTEAFF	TGTGCCAGCAGTTGGGCGGTGAACACTGAAGCTTTCTTT
NA	TRBV5-1	NA	TRBJ2-7	CASSPGGSGTYEQYF	TGCGCCAGCAGCCCCGGCGGCTCTGGGACCTACGAGCAGTACTTC
TRBD1	TRBV6-2/TRBV6-3	NA	TRBJ2-2	CASSYPWTGSGELFF	TGTGCCAGCAGTTACCCCTGGACAGGATCCGGGGAGCTGTTTTTT
NA	TRBV7-2	few	TRBJ1-2	CASSLVAGALGYGYTF	TGTGCCAGCAGCTTAGTGGCGGGGGCGCTTGGCTATGGCTACACCTTC
NA	TRBV15	NA	TRBJ2-5	CATSRRSLETQYF	TGTGCCACCAGCCGACGGTCCCTGGAGACCCAGTACTTC
NA	TRBV4-3	NA	TRBJ1-1	CASSQDAEGEAFF	TGCGCCAGCAGCCAAGATGCGGAGGGCGAAGCTTTCTTT
TRBD2	TRBV6-5	NA	TRBJ2-1	CASSPPGTRGSEQFF	TGTGCCAGCAGCCCCCCCGGGACTAGAGGCAGTGAGCAGTTCTTC
NA	TRBV19	once	TRBJ2-1	CASSIAHLSYNEQFF	TGTGCCAGTAGTATAGCACATTTATCCTACAATGAGCAGTTCTTC
TRBD2	TRBV28	once	TRBJ2-5	CASSSRLAGAAGAQYF	TGTGCCAGCAGTTCGCGACTAGCGGGGGCCGCCGGGGCCCAGTACTTC
NA	TRBV4-1	NA	TRBJ2-5	CASSQETTGETQYF	TGCGCCAGCAGCCAAGAGACGACCGGGGAGACCCAGTACTTC
NA	TRBV4-3	NA	TRBJ2-3	CASSPRGASTDTQYF	TGCGCCAGCAGCCCCCGGGGGGCTAGCACAGATACGCAGTATTTT
NA	TRBV19	NA	TRBJ2-5	CASKSGGGRTETQYF	TGTGCCAGTAAATCGGGTGGGGGGCGAACAGAGACCCAGTACTTC
NA	TRBV6-5	NA	TRBJ2-1	CASSYSQGIYNEQFF	TGTGCCAGCAGTTATTCTCAGGGGATCTACAATGAGCAGTTCTTC
TRBD1	TRBV6-5	NA	TRBJ1-4	CASSYNQGVGEKLFF	TGTGCCAGCAGTTACAACCAGGGGGTGGGTGAAAAACTGTTTTTT
NA	TRBV18	NA	TRBJ2-5	CASSPLRGGHQETQYF	TGTGCCAGCTCACCGCTTCGTGGGGGGCACCAAGAGACCCAGTACTTC
TRBD1	TRBV2	NA	TRBJ1-1	CASSEFKRTGSMNTEAFF	TGTGCCAGCAGTGAATTTAAGCGGACAGGGAGTATGAACACTGAAGCTTTCTTT
TRBD1	TRBV28	NA	TRBJ2-2	CASSYDRVGSGELFF	TGTGCCAGCAGTTATGACAGGGTCGGGTCCGGGGAGCTGTTTTTT
NA	TRBV6-2/TRBV6-3	NA	TRBJ1-1	CASSSTPGRLRDEAFF	TGTGCCAGCAGTTCGACACCGGGACGGCTGCGTGATGAAGCTTTCTTT
NA	TRBV11-2	NA	TRBJ2-2	CASSLLRETGELFF	TGTGCCAGCAGCTTATTACGGGAAACCGGGGAGCTGTTTTTT
TRBD2	TRBV5-1	NA	TRBJ2-2	CASSFAAGVNTGELFF	TGCGCCAGCAGCTTTGCGGCGGGGGTGAACACCGGGGAGCTGTTTTTT
NA	TRBV5-1	once	TRBJ2-5	CASSVLPSRGQETQYF	TGCGCCAGCAGCGTGCTTCCCAGCAGGGGCCAAGAGACCCAGTACTTC
NA	TRBV9	once	TRBJ2-5	CASSVNSGITGETQYF	TGTGCCAGCAGCGTTAATTCGGGGATTACTGGGGAGACCCAGTACTTC
NA	TRBV5-6	NA	TRBJ1-2	CASSRGLARQGWYTF	TGTGCCAGCAGCCGAGGGTTGGCCCGTCAGGGATGGTACACCTTC
NA	TRBV4-3	NA	TRBJ2-3	CASRGRGADTQYF	TGCGCCAGCAGAGGGAGGGGGGCAGATACGCAGTATTTT
TRBD1	TRBV27	NA	TRBJ1-2	CASSFRQGGGYTF	TGTGCCAGCAGTTTTAGACAGGGGGGGGGCTACACCTTC
NA	TRBV27	NA	TRBJ1-2	CASKRDDEVGYTF	TGTGCCAGCAAGCGGGATGATGAAGTTGGCTACACCTTC
NA	TRBV3-1/TRBV3-2	NA	TRBJ2-7	CASSQGLLAPYEQYF	TGTGCCAGCAGCCAAGGATTGTTAGCGCCCTACGAGCAGTACTTC
NA	TRBV15	NA	TRBJ1-1	CATKDAGRTEAFF	TGTGCCACTAAGGACGCGGGACGGACTGAAGCTTTCTTT
TRBD2	TRBV19	once	TRBJ2-5	CASSTIAGGRQTQYF	TGTGCCAGTAGTACGATAGCGGGGGGCCGCCAGACCCAGTACTTC
TRBD1	TRBV19	NA	TRBJ2-2	CASSLGTGNTGELFF	TGTGCCAGTAGTCTCGGGACAGGGAACACCGGGGAGCTGTTTTTT
TRBD2	TRBV7-9	NA	TRBJ2-2	CASVPLAGAGWELFF	TGTGCCAGCGTCCCCCTAGCGGGGGCTGGCTGGGAGCTGTTTTTT
NA	TRBV3-1/TRBV3-2	NA	TRBJ1-1	CASSQDNRNTEAFF	TGTGCCAGCAGCCAAGATAACAGGAACACTGAAGCTTTCTTT
TRBD1	TRBV7-9	once	TRBJ2-5	CASSYGTGRRETQYF	TGTGCCAGCAGCTACGGGACAGGTCGCCGAGAGACCCAGTACTTC
NA	TRBV6-6	NA	TRBJ1-6	CASSYGGGQPLHF	TGTGCCAGCAGTTACGGAGGGGGACAACCCCTCCACTTT
TRBD2	TRBV6-5	few	TRBJ2-1	CASLGGGVPCQFF	TGTGCCAGCCTGGGCGGGGGGGTTCCTTGTCAGTTCTTC
NA	TRBV9	NA	TRBJ1-2	CARQWGEIGYGYTF	TGTGCCAGGCAATGGGGGGAGATCGGCTATGGCTACACCTTC
TRBD1	TRBV28	NA	TRBJ2-3	CASSRSGTGVGTQYF	TGTGCCAGCAGCCGATCCGGGACAGGGGTGGGTACGCAGTATTTT
NA	TRBV7-9	NA	TRBJ2-3	CASTLTQGSTDTQYF	TGTGCCAGCACGCTGACTCAAGGTAGCACAGATACGCAGTATTTT
NA	TRBV19	NA	TRBJ1-3	CASRTTASGNTIYF	TGTGCCAGCCGAACGACAGCCTCTGGAAACACCATATATTTT
NA	TRBV4-3	NA	TRBJ1-5	CASSQDRGLAPQHF	TGCGCCAGCAGCCAAGACAGGGGATTGGCGCCCCAGCATTTT
TRBD2	TRBV4-3	NA	TRBJ2-5	CASSQEIASGGETQYF	TGCGCCAGCAGCCAAGAGATCGCTAGCGGGGGCGAGACCCAGTACTTC
NA	TRBV9	NA	TRBJ1-6	CASSPTPNNSPLHF	TGTGCCAGCAGCCCGACCCCCAATAATTCACCCCTCCACTTT
NA	TRBV9	NA	TRBJ2-2	CASSAGTVNTGELFF	TGTGCCAGCAGCGCCGGGACGGTTAACACCGGGGAGCTGTTTTTT
NA	TRBV29-1	NA	TRBJ2-1	CSVEDSLAFDDEQFF	TGCAGCGTGGAAGATAGCCTAGCTTTTGACGATGAGCAGTTCTTC
NA	TRBV3-1/TRBV3-2	NA	TRBJ2-1	CASSQHDRDGDYNEQFF	TGTGCCAGCAGCCAACATGACCGGGACGGAGACTACAATGAGCAGTTCTTC
NA	TRBV28	NA	TRBJ2-7	CASSFDYEQYF	TGTGCCAGCAGTTTCGACTACGAGCAGTACTTC
NA	TRBV2	once	TRBJ1-1	CASSLRVNTEAFF	TGTGCCAGCAGTCTTCGGGTGAACACTGAAGCTTTCTTT
NA	TRBV30	NA	TRBJ2-2	CAWRQRVTTGELFF	TGTGCCTGGAGACAGAGGGTCACAACCGGGGAGCTGTTTTTT
NA	TRBV30	NA	TRBJ1-5	CAWSGGTFQHF	TGTGCCTGGAGTGGTGGGACCTTCCAGCATTTT
NA	TRBV7-9	NA	TRBJ2-5	CASSFAIQETQYF	TGTGCCAGCAGCTTTGCCATCCAAGAGACCCAGTACTTC
TRBD2	TRBV6-5	NA	TRBJ2-1	CASSFPTSGGGNEQFF	TGTGCCAGCAGTTTCCCCACTAGCGGGGGTGGAAATGAGCAGTTCTTC
NA	TRBV7-9	once	TRBJ2-2	CASRRIPTVNTGELFF	TGTGCCAGCAGGAGGATTCCGACAGTGAACACCGGGGAGCTGTTTTTT
TRBD2	TRBV9	NA	TRBJ2-2	CASSRGLAGGTSNTGELFF	TGTGCCAGCAGCAGAGGACTAGCGGGGGGCACTTCGAACACCGGGGAGCTGTTTTTT
NA	TRBV18	NA	TRBJ1-1	CASSPYPTESGAFF	TGTGCCAGCTCACCATACCCTACAGAGTCGGGAGCTTTCTTT